The entry below describes one T cell receptor (beta chain). Its antigen is unknown. Primers for the PCR totalled 60 Vbeta and 13 Jbeta. The table came from immunoSEQ multiplex PCR; TCRdb's copy has only in-frame clones and leaves some out. Altogether about 210,000 clones are present, 75% to 80% being singletons, with the ten largest covering 1.5% to 2%. The data originate from a study of cytomegalovirus exposure and HLA in healthy donors. Study observations and caveats: An analysis done earlier found most TCR beta V segments productive about 90% or about 30% of the time. It was only CMV serostatus that was available as immune exposure information. According to a later analysis, donors in an Asian-associated ancestry cluster reportedly had fewer N-insertions than the approximately 670-donor mean.

CDR3 length: 13 amino acids. Between the trimmed V and J ends, which lost 2 bases and 4 bases, there was a span of 9 bases. The germline V gene has CDR1 MNHEY and CDR2 SVGAGI. The V and J genes are TRBV6-5 and TRBJ2-7; D not resolved. The TCR originated in a male donor in good health and CMV-seronegative. The specimen was PBMCs. CDR3 in amino acids: CASSYHVEYEQYF. CDR3 bases: TGTGCCAGCAGTTACCATGTCGAGTACGAGCAGTACTTC.